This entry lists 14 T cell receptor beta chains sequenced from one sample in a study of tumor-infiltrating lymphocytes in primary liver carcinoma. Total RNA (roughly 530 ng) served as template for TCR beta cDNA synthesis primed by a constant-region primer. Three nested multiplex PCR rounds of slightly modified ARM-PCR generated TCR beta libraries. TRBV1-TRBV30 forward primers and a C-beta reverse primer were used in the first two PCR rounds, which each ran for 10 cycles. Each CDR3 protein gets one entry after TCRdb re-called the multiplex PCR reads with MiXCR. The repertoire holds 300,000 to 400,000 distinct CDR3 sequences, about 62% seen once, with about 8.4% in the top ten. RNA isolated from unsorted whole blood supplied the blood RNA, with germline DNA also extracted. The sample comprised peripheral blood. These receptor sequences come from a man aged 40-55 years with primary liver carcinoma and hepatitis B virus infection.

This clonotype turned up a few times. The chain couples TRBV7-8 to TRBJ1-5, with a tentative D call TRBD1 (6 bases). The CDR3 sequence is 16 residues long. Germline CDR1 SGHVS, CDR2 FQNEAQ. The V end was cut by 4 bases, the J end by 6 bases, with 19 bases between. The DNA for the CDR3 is TGTGCCAGCAGCTCCCAAGGCGCAGGGGCGGGTCAGCCCCAGCATTTT. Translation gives CASSSQGAGAGQPQHF.

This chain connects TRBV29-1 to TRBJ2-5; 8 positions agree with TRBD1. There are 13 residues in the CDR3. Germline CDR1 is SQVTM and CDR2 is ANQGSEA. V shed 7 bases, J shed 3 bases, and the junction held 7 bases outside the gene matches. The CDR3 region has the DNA TGCAGCGACATAACAGGGGGAGAAGAGACCCAGTACTTC. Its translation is CSDITGGEETQYF.

CDR3 residues: CASRLRDGFYEQYF. DNA for the CDR3: TGTGCCAGCAGGCTGAGGGACGGATTCTACGAGCAGTACTTC. The chain couples TRBV28 to TRBJ2-7, with D perhaps being TRBD1 or TRBD2 (5 bases each). The CDR3 sequence is 14 residues long. The V and J ends lost 6 bases and 3 bases respectively, with 15 bases between them. Germline V CDR1 and CDR2: MDHEN, SYDVKM. Combining the CDR3 with reference TRBV28 and TRBJ2-7 gives the whole variable domain DVKVTQSSRYLVKRTGEKVFLECVQDMDHENMFWYRQDPGLGLRLIYFSYDVKMKEKGDIPEGYSVSREKKERFSLILESASTNQTSMYLCASRLRDGFYEQYFGPGTRLTVT.

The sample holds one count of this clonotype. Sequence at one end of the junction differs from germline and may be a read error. CDR3 residues: CASSIARGKRSSYEQYF. The CDR3 coding sequence is TGTGCCAGCAGCATCGCCAGGGGGAAAAGGAGCTCCTATGAGCAGTACTTC. The chain is built from TRBV11-2 and TRBJ2-7; TRBD1 matches at 7 bases. The CDR3 extends over 17 amino acids. Germline-derived CDR1 and CDR2 are SGHAT and FQNNGV.

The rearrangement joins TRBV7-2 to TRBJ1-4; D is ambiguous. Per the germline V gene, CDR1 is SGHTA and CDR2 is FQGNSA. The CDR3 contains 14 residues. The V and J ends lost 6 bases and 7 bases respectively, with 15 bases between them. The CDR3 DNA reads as TGTGCCAGCAGTTTGGGAAATCCCGGTGAAAAACTGTTTTTT. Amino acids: CASSLGNPGEKLFF.

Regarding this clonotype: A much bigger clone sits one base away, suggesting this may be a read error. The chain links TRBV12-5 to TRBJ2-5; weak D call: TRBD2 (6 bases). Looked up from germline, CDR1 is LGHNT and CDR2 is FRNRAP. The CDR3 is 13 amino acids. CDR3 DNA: TGTGCTAATGGTTTCGGGACTCCAGGGACCCAGTACTTC. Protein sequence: CANGFGTPGTQYF.

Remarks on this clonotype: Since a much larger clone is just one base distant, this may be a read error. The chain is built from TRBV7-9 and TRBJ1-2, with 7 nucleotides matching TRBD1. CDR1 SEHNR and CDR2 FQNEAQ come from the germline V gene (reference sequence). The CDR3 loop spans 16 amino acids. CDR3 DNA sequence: TGTGCCAGCAGCTTAGCGACTGAAGGGACAGCTTATGGCTACGCCTTC. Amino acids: CASSLATEGTAYGYAF.

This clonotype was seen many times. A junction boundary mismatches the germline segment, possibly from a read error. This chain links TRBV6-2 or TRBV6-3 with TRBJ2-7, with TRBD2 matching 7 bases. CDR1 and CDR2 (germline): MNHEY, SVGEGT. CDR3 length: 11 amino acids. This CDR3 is CASSSSGVRNF. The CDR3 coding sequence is TGTGCCAGCAGTTCGAGCGGGGTCAGGAACTTC.

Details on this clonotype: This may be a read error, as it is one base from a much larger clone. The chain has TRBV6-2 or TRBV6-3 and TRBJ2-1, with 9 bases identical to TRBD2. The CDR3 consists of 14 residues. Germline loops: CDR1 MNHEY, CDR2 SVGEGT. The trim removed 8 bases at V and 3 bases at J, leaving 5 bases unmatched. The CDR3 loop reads CASGLAGLYNEQFF. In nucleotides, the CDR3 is TGTGCCAGCGGGCTAGCGGGACTCTACAATGAGCAGTTCTTC.

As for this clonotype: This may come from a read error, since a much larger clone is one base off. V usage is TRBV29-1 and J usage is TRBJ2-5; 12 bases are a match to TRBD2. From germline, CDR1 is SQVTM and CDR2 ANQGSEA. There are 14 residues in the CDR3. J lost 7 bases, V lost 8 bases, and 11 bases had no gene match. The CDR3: CSSTDGLAGRTQYF. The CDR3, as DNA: TGCAGCTCTACCGACGGACTAGCGGGGCGGACCCAGTACTTC.

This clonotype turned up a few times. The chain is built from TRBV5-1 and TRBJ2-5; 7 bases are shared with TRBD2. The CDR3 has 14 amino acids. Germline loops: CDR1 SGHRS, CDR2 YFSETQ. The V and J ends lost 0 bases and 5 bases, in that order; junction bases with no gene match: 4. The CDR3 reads CASSLGLASETQYF. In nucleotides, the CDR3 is TGCGCCAGCAGCTTGGGACTAGCTTCCGAGACCCAGTACTTC.

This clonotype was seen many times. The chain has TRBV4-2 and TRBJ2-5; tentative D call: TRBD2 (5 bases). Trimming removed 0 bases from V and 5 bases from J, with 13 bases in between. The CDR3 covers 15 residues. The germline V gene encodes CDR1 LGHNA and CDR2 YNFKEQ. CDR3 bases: TGTGCCAGCAGCCAAGACGTGCTAGCAAGTGAGACCCAGTACTTC. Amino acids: CASSQDVLASETQYF.

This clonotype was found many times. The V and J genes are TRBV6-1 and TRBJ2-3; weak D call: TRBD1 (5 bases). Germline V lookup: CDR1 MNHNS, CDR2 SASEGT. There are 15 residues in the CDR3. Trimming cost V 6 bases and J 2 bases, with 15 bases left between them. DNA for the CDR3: TGTGCCAGCAGCCGAGAAACAGGTCCCACAGATACGCAGTATTTT. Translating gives CASSRETGPTDTQYF.

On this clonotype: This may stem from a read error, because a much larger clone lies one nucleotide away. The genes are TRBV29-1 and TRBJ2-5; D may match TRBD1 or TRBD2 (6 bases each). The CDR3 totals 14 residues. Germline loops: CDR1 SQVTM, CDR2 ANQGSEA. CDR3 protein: CSVERGAAGETRYF. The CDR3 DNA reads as TGCAGCGTTGAAAGGGGGGCCGCCGGAGAGACCCGGTACTTC.